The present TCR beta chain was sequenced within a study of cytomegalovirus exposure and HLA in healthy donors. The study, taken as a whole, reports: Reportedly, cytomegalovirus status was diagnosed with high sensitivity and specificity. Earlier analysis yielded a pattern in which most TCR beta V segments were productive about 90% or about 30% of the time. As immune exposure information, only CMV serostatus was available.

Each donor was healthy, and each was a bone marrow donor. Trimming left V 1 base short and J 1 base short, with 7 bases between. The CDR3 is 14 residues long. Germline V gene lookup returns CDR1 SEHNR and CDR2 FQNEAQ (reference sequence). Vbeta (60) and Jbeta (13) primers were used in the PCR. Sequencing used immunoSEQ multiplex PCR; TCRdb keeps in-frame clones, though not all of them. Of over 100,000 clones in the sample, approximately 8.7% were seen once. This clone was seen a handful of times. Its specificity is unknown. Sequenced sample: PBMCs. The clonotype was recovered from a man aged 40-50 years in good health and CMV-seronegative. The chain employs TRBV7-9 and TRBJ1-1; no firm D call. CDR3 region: CASSLGAGNTEAFF. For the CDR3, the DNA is TGTGCCAGCAGCTTAGGTGCAGGGAACACTGAAGCTTTCTTT. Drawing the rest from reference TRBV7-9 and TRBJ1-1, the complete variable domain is DTGVSQNPRHKITKRGQNVTFRCDPISEHNRLYWYRQTLGQGPEFLTYFQNEAQLEKSRLLSDRFSAERPKGSFSTLEIQRTEQGDSAMYLCASSLGAGNTEAFFGQGTRLTVV.